This TCR beta chain originates from a study of regulatory T cells in long-lasting Graves disease. The time point: persistent/refractory GD, antithyroid drugs over 5 years with positive TRAb. Researchers made the TCR library from RNA that was extracted from PBMCs. The patient group derived from an endocrinology department in Xi'an, China. The sample holds many counts of this clonotype. The antigen is not known. According to the study, TCR beta libraries were built with iRepertoire HTBI primers and CDR3-region Arm-PCR. One entry per CDR3 protein, called by TCRdb with MiXCR from the multiplex PCR reads. Among 400,000 or so distinct CDR3 sequences listed, less than 25% were seen once. The trim removed 5 bases at V and 3 bases at J, leaving 6 bases unmatched. There are 15 residues in the CDR3. Points from the study as a whole: Between persistent patients, about 2,500 public clonotypes were shared, exceeding the roughly 1,000 shared between new patients. The analysis examined peripheral blood only and excluded thyroid tissue. The sample size was small, and this may have reduced accuracy.

The rearrangement links TRBV12-3 or TRBV12-4 to TRBJ1-1; 10 positions agree with TRBD1. This clonotype was obtained from a female donor with Graves disease. The sample consisted of peripheral blood mononuclear cells (PBMCs), taken when the disease was refractory, from a patient treated with antithyroid drugs. The CDR3 loop is CASSPGTGDDTEAFF. CDR3 DNA sequence: TGTGCCAGCAGTCCCGGGACAGGGGACGACACTGAAGCTTTCTTT.